The clone carrying this T cell receptor (beta chain) was counted many times. Antigen specificity is unknown. TCR alpha and beta CDR3 regions were amplified from RNA using iRepertoire nested multiplex PCR. For one-step reverse transcription and amplification, about 85-400 ng of tissue mRNA or PBMC total RNA was used. TCRdb independently ran MiXCR on the multiplex PCR reads; one entry per CDR3 protein. Of some 190,000 distinct CDR3 sequences in the sample, about 31% were seen once. Trimming removed 6 bases at V and 8 bases at J, with 20 bases between. Germline lookup yields CDR1 SGHDN and CDR2 FVKESK. The CDR3 runs to 15 residues. This record belongs to a study of glioma-infiltrating T cells. General study results and limits: Only very few CDR3 sequences appeared in both tissue and blood. Non-neoplastic patients had below-expected tissue-blood divergence, while all gliomas exceeded expectation.

The sample was glioma tissue, nonneoplastic brain tissue, or PBMCs (not recorded which). This TCR was sampled from a human donor with low-grade glioma or glioblastoma, undergoing nonglioma brain surgery, or in good health (not recorded which). The rearrangement uses TRBV14 and TRBJ2-1; D is perhaps TRBD2 (6 bases). CDR3 sequence: CASSKEGRRFDEQFF. As DNA, the CDR3 is TGTGCCAGCAGTAAAGAGGGGAGGAGGTTCGATGAGCAGTTCTTC.